These 31 T cell receptor beta chains originate from one sample sequenced in a study of blood T cell repertoires in COVID-19. The protocol was immunoSEQ multiplex PCR, while the TCRdb copy is restricted to in-frame clones and leaves out a portion. The table has about 160,000 clones, over 75% seen once. Sequenced input: peripheral blood. Receptors originate from a man in his fifties or sixties with active or convalescent COVID-19.

There are a few counts of this clone. The chain employs TRBV9 and TRBJ2-2; D remains unclear. Trimming took off 0 bases at V and 0 bases at J, with 9 bases between the two ends. Germline V gene data show CDR1 as SGDLS and CDR2 as YYNGEE. The CDR3 totals 16 residues. The CDR3 loop is CASSVDYFTNTGELFF. The CDR3 DNA reads as TGTGCCAGCAGCGTAGATTACTTTACGAACACCGGGGAGCTGTTTTTT.

CDR3 bases: TGTGCCAGCTCAAAGTCGCGGGGGACCCCCTACGAGCAGTACTTC. Translation gives CASSKSRGTPYEQYF. The chain couples TRBV18 to TRBJ2-7; 7 bases align to TRBD2. Germline trimming cut 5 bases from V and 2 bases from J; bases unmatched to any gene: 9. The CDR3 is 15 residues long. Germline V lookup: CDR1 KGHSH, CDR2 LQKENI.

The table lists this clone with a count of one. This rearrangement joins TRBV5-1 to TRBJ2-2; TRBD1 matches 8 bases. There are 14 residues in the CDR3. Unmatched junction bases numbered 5, after V lost 4 bases and J lost 6 bases. Germline CDR1 is SGHRS and CDR2 is YFSETQ. CDR3 residues: CASSRQGAPGELFF. CDR3 DNA: TGCGCCAGCAGCCGTCAGGGGGCCCCCGGGGAGCTGTTTTTT.

The V and J genes are TRBV5-4 and TRBJ1-2; TRBD1 might be the D (5 bases). Germline V gene sequence: CDR1 SGHNT, CDR2 YYREEE (reference sequence). V shed 0 bases and J shed 0 bases, with 12 bases lying between them. The CDR3 length is 16 residues. This CDR3 is CASSLAGGVSNYGYTF. Here the CDR3 DNA reads TGTGCCAGCAGCTTGGCGGGGGGTGTCTCTAACTATGGCTACACCTTC.

V is TRBV2 and J is TRBJ1-5; 7 bases line up with TRBD1. Looked up from germline, CDR1 is SNHLY and CDR2 is FYNNEI. The CDR3 extends over 14 amino acids. J lost 3 bases, V lost 4 bases, and 3 bases had no gene match. The CDR3 DNA sequence: TGTGCCAGCAGTGGACAGGGAAACAATCAGCCCCAGCATTTT. Amino acid sequence: CASSGQGNNQPQHF.

The chain uses TRBV19 and TRBJ1-2; weak D call: TRBD1 (5 bases). Trimming left V 7 bases short and J 4 bases short, with 13 bases between. The V gene's germline CDR1 is LNHDA and CDR2 SQIVND (reference sequence). This CDR3 contains 13 residues. In DNA form, the CDR3 reads TGTGCCAGTACAGGGCTGTGGGCCTATGGCTACACCTTC. This sequence encodes CASTGLWAYGYTF.

Here the CDR3 DNA reads TGTGCCAGCAGTCCGACAGGGGTTAGCTCTGGGGCCAACGTCCTGACTTTC. It specifies CASSPTGVSSGANVLTF. The gene calls are TRBV5-4 and TRBJ2-6, with 8 bases that match TRBD1. V shed 5 bases, J shed 0 bases, and the junction held 7 bases outside the gene matches. CDR3 length: 17 amino acids. Germline V lookup: CDR1 SGHNT, CDR2 YYREEE (reference sequence).

The chain employs TRBV6-5 and TRBJ2-7; 9 nucleotides match TRBD1. Per germline, CDR1 MNHEY and CDR2 SVGAGI. The CDR3 is 14 amino acids. V was clipped by 6 bases and J by 2 bases; unmatched bases: 5. CDR3 bases: TGTGCCAGCAGGCGGGGGACAGGGACCTACGAGCAGTACTTC. Its protein is CASRRGTGTYEQYF.

The chain combines TRBV27 with TRBJ2-1; 8 bases are shared with TRBD1. V lost 4 bases, J lost 5 bases, and 10 bases stayed unmatched. Per germline, CDR1 MNHEY and CDR2 SMNVEV (reference sequence). The CDR3 loop spans 16 amino acids. CDR3 DNA sequence: TGTGCCAGCAGTTCAAGGACAGGGTATCCGAACAATGAGCAGTTCTTC. Translated: CASSSRTGYPNNEQFF.

This chain connects TRBV11-2 to TRBJ2-3; 13 bases match TRBD2. CDR3 length equals 17 residues. Trimming took 5 bases from V and 3 from J; bases not matched to a gene: 8. The germline gives CDR1 SGHAT, CDR2 FQNNGV. The CDR3: CASSRRTSGGRTDTQYF. The CDR3 DNA reads TGTGCCAGCAGCAGGAGGACTAGCGGGGGAAGGACAGATACGCAGTATTTT. The full variable domain, with the rest looked up from reference TRBV11-2 and TRBJ2-3, is EAGVAQSPRYKIIEKRQSVAFWCNPISGHATLYWYQQILGQGPKLLIQFQNNGVVDDSQLPKDRFSAERLKGVDSTLKIQPAKLEDSAVYLCASSRRTSGGRTDTQYFGPGTRLTVL.

In this sample, this clone turned up a few times. The chain combines TRBV2 with TRBJ2-2, with 9 bases aligning to TRBD1. Germline CDR1 and CDR2: SNHLY and FYNNEI. The J segment lost 6 bases and the V segment lost 6 bases, leaving 8 bases of the junction unmatched. The CDR3 is 15 residues long. This chain's CDR3 is CASRGDRVSAGELFF. The CDR3 nucleotides are TGTGCCAGCAGGGGGGACAGGGTATCGGCCGGGGAGCTGTTTTTT.

As regards this clone: A junction end diverges from the germline sequence, so it may reflect a read error. CDR3 sequence: CAASDPTENTGELFF. DNA of the CDR3: TGTGCCGCCAGTGATCCGACAGAAAACACCGGGGAGCTGTTTTTT. V and J are TRBV24-1 and TRBJ2-2, with D maybe TRBD1 (5 bases). From germline, CDR1 is KGHDR and CDR2 SFDVKD. The CDR3 runs 15 residues.

In regard to this clone: This specimen includes other DNA sequences encoding the same CDR3. V gene TRBV3-1 (or the pseudogene TRBV3-2) combines with J gene TRBJ2-2, with D unclear. CDR1 LGHDT and CDR2 YNNKEL come from the germline V gene (reference sequence). The V and J ends lost 3 bases and 3 bases respectively, with 8 bases between them. There are 14 residues in the CDR3. The CDR3 DNA reads as TGTGCCAGCAGCCAGGCCTTCGACACCGGGGAGCTGTTTTTT. It codes for CASSQAFDTGELFF.

The chain is built from TRBV2 and TRBJ2-2, with 9 bases aligning to TRBD1. The germline V gene has CDR1 SNHLY and CDR2 FYNNEI. Trimming cost V 3 bases and J 4 bases; bases outside gene matches: 12. The CDR3 consists of 18 residues. The CDR3 reads CASSEGKTGGSGTGELFF. The CDR3 DNA reads TGTGCCAGCAGTGAGGGAAAAACAGGGGGCAGCGGCACCGGGGAGCTGTTTTTT. Variable domain in full (rest from reference TRBV2 and TRBJ2-2): EPEVTQTPSHQVTQMGQEVILRCVPISNHLYFYWYRQILGQKVEFLVSFYNNEISEKSEIFDDQFSVERPDGSNFTLKIRSTKLEDSAMYFCASSEGKTGGSGTGELFFGEGSRLTVL.

The CDR3 nucleotides read TGTGCCAGCAGAAACAGGGGGCCTGGGGCCAACGTCCTGACTTTC. This gives the protein CASRNRGPGANVLTF. The J gene is TRBJ2-6, the V gene TRBV28; 9 positions match TRBD1. This CDR3 comprises 15 residues. Germline CDR1 and CDR2: MDHEN and SYDVKM. V lost 6 bases and J lost 2; bases outside the gene matches: 2.

A note on this clone: Distinct nucleotide sequences in the sample also encode this CDR3. The CDR3 DNA sequence: TGTGCCATCAGTGATAGGCAGGGTAGCTCCTACAATGAGCAGTTCTTC. It is translated as CAISDRQGSSYNEQFF. This sequence joins TRBV10-3 and TRBJ2-1; D is possibly TRBD1 (5 bases). The CDR3 runs 16 residues. Germline V gene sequence: CDR1 ENHRY, CDR2 SYGVKD. V lost 3 bases and J lost 0, with 12 bases in between.

This chain joins TRBV28 and TRBJ2-7, with D perhaps TRBD1 (8 bases). Germline CDR1 and CDR2: MDHEN and SYDVKM. The CDR3 spans 14 residues. Trimming left V 8 bases short and J 5 bases short, with 19 bases between. CDR3 sequence (DNA): TGTGCCAGCGGACTAGGACAGGGAAGACACGAGCAGTACTTC. It is translated as CASGLGQGRHEQYF.

This CDR3 is CASRPDRLNTEAFF. Written as DNA, the CDR3 is TGTGCCAGTAGACCGGACAGGTTGAACACTGAAGCTTTCTTT. The J gene is TRBJ1-1, the V gene TRBV19, with 7 bases lining up with TRBD1. The CDR3 extends over 14 amino acids. The junction had 4 bases not matched to a gene; V was cut back by 6 bases and J by 0 bases. Germline V gives CDR1 LNHDA, CDR2 SQIVND (reference sequence).

V usage is TRBV7-9 and J usage is TRBJ2-5; 8 positions agree with TRBD1. The J segment lost 5 bases and the V segment lost 3 bases, leaving 11 bases of the junction unmatched. This CDR3 region has 16 residues. Germline V CDR1 and CDR2: SEHNR, FQNEAQ (reference sequence). Here the CDR3 reads CASSFGQGGGGETQYF. For the CDR3, the DNA is TGTGCCAGCAGCTTCGGACAGGGCGGAGGGGGCGAGACCCAGTACTTC.

About this clone: An end of the junction does not agree with germline; a read error may underlie this. In the same sample, other DNA sequences code for this CDR3. V and J are TRBV7-9 and TRBJ2-3, with D possibly TRBD2 on 6 matching bases. The CDR3 totals 17 residues. CDR1 is SEHNR and CDR2 is FQNEAQ in the germline V gene (reference sequence). As DNA, the CDR3 is TGTGCCAGCAGTTTAGATACTCGGGGGACTAGCACAGATACGCAGTATTTT. The encoded protein is CASSLDTRGTSTDTQYF.

The gene calls are TRBV6-5 and TRBJ2-2; 7 nucleotides match TRBD1. The CDR3 consists of 15 residues. The V and J ends lost 5 bases and 1 base, in that order; junction bases with no gene match: 4. Germline V gene sequence: CDR1 MNHEY, CDR2 SVGAGI. DNA for the CDR3: TGTGCCAGCAGTCGGGACAGCTTGAACACCGGGGAGCTGTTTTTT. It specifies CASSRDSLNTGELFF.

V and J are TRBV7-2 and TRBJ2-3, with D possibly being TRBD1 (6 bases). The CDR3 is made up of 14 amino acids. V shed 5 bases and J shed 2 bases, with 11 bases lying between them. Germline V gene lookup returns CDR1 SGHTA and CDR2 FQGNSA. CDR3 DNA: TGTGCCAGCAGCCGGGACAAGATCACAGATACGCAGTATTTT. Encoded protein: CASSRDKITDTQYF.

The CDR3 DNA is TGCGCCAGCAGCTTGAGCGTAGGGAGAACTAATGAAAAACTGTTTTTT. This gives the protein CASSLSVGRTNEKLFF. The rearrangement joins TRBV5-1 to TRBJ1-4, with no clear D. Trimming took off 1 base at V and 1 base at J, with 11 bases between the two ends. This CDR3 is built from 16 residues. Germline V CDR1 and CDR2: SGHRS, YFSETQ.

With regard to this clone: Its ends do not fully match the called genes, so a read error is possible. The V call is TRBV24-1, the J call TRBJ2-2; TRBD2 matches 9 bases. The CDR3 is 14 amino acids. CDR1 and CDR2 (germline): KGHDR, SFDVKD. The CDR3 loop reads CASSRRGGTGELFF. The DNA for the CDR3 is TGTGCCTCCAGCCGGCGGGGGGGGACCGGGGAGCTGTTTTTT.

This chain uses TRBV4-1 with TRBJ1-2; D is undetermined. This CDR3 is 13 amino acids long. The V and J ends lost 0 bases and 4 bases respectively, with 6 bases between them. CDR1 and CDR2 from the germline V gene are MGHRA and YSYEKL. CDR3: CASSQDGFYGYTF. The CDR3 nucleotides are TGCGCCAGCAGCCAAGATGGCTTCTATGGCTACACCTTC.

This clone was recorded a few times. The chain couples TRBV5-4 to TRBJ1-5; TRBD1 aligns across 11 bases. CDR1 is SGHNT, CDR2 YYREEE, per germline (reference sequence). The CDR3 is 16 amino acids. J gave up 4 bases and V 0 bases, and 3 bases lay outside the gene matches. DNA for the CDR3: TGTGCCAGCAGCTTGGCTGGGACAGGGGGAAATCAGCCCCAGCATTTT. Translation gives CASSLAGTGGNQPQHF.

This chain joins TRBV5-5 and TRBJ1-1; D might be TRBD1 (6 bases). The CDR3 spans 15 residues. The germline gives CDR1 SGHKS, CDR2 YYEKEE (reference sequence). V was shortened by 2 bases and J by 1 base, with 12 bases between the two germline ends. The CDR3 here is CASSLLGQANTEAFF. DNA for the CDR3: TGTGCCAGCAGCTTATTGGGACAAGCGAACACTGAAGCTTTCTTT.

The V gene is TRBV11-2, the J gene TRBJ1-2, with 8 bases fitting TRBD1. Germline trimming cut 5 bases from V and 5 bases from J; bases unmatched to any gene: 10. The CDR3 runs 15 residues. Per the germline V gene, CDR1 is SGHAT and CDR2 is FQNNGV. In DNA form, the CDR3 reads TGTGCCAGCAGCCCCGGGACAGGCCCCAGTTATGGCTACACCTTC. Residues: CASSPGTGPSYGYTF.

This clone appeared many times. V and J are TRBV11-2 and TRBJ2-7, with no clear D. The CDR3 is made up of 18 amino acids. In germline, CDR1 is SGHAT, CDR2 FQNNGV. Trimming took 4 bases from V and 2 from J, leaving 24 bases between them. CDR3 bases: TGTGCCAGCAGCTCCCTAAGGTCGACGTCTAGGCCACCCTACGAGCAGTACTTC. Translating it yields CASSSLRSTSRPPYEQYF. The whole variable domain, remainder taken from reference TRBV11-2 and TRBJ2-7, is EAGVAQSPRYKIIEKRQSVAFWCNPISGHATLYWYQQILGQGPKLLIQFQNNGVVDDSQLPKDRFSAERLKGVDSTLKIQPAKLEDSAVYLCASSSLRSTSRPPYEQYFGPGTRLTVT.

V is TRBV3-1 (or the pseudogene TRBV3-2) and J is TRBJ1-4; TRBD1 might be the D (5 bases). Germline V gives CDR1 LGHDT, CDR2 YNNKEL (reference sequence). The V end was cut by 4 bases, the J end by 5 bases, with 11 bases between. This CDR3 contains 14 residues. CDR3 nucleotides: TGTGCCAGCAGCCGTCGGCGGGACAATGAAAAACTGTTTTTT. Amino acid sequence: CASSRRRDNEKLFF.

The chain carries TRBV4-2 and TRBJ2-1; 11 bases agree with TRBD1. The CDR3 consists of 17 residues. The germline V gene has CDR1 LGHNA and CDR2 YNFKEQ. Trimming at V came to 2 bases and at J to 3 bases, leaving 6 bases not matched to a gene. The CDR3 sequence: CASSQFPGTGGYNEQFF. The CDR3, as DNA: TGTGCCAGCAGCCAATTCCCCGGGACAGGGGGCTACAATGAGCAGTTCTTC.